Below, 28 T cell receptor beta chains from the same sample are listed, as sequenced in a study of blood T cell repertoires in COVID-19. Method: immunoSEQ multiplex PCR; TCRdb's copy keeps in-frame clones and lacks some. The sample includes approximately 240,000 clones, approximately 91% seen only once; the top ten take roughly 2%. The sequencing input was peripheral blood. These TCRs come from a woman aged 40 to 55 who had recovered from COVID-19.

The rearrangement uses TRBV4-1 and TRBJ1-1, with no clear D. Germline V gives CDR1 MGHRA, CDR2 YSYEKL. V lost 0 bases and J lost 4, with 12 bases in between. The CDR3 has 15 amino acids. CDR3 nucleotides: TGCGCCAGCAGCCAAGATCCCGGCAGGCTCACTGAAGCTTTCTTT. This encodes CASSQDPGRLTEAFF.

V is TRBV27 and J is TRBJ2-7, with D perhaps TRBD2 (6 bases). The V end was cut by 0 bases, the J end by 5 bases, with 11 bases between. This CDR3 has 14 residues. The germline V gene encodes CDR1 MNHEY and CDR2 SMNVEV (reference sequence). CDR3 region: CASSLSSGGNEQYF. CDR3 coding DNA: TGTGCCAGCAGTTTATCCTCTGGGGGGAACGAGCAGTACTTC.

The chain recombines TRBV5-8 with TRBJ2-7, with a possible D match to TRBD2 (7 bases). Trimming removed 8 bases at V and 2 bases at J, with 17 bases between. CDR3 size: 14 residues. Per germline, CDR1 SGHTS and CDR2 YDEGEE. In DNA form, the CDR3 reads TGTGCCAGTCGCCGTCGCGGGGGCCCCTACGAGCAGTACTTC. This sequence encodes CASRRRGGPYEQYF.

V and J are TRBV6-1 and TRBJ1-2, with a weak D call TRBD1 (6 bases). The CDR3 runs 14 residues. With 0 bases removed from V and 3 bases from J, the gap between germline ends came to 8 bases. CDR1 MNHNS and CDR2 SASEGT come from the germline V gene. The chain's CDR3 is CASSEAGQHYGYTF. In DNA, the CDR3 is TGTGCCAGCAGTGAAGCAGGACAGCACTATGGCTACACCTTC.

Only one count was recorded for this clone. The chain employs TRBV5-6 and TRBJ1-1, with D uncertain. Germline values: CDR1 SGHDT, CDR2 YYEEEE. The germline V and J ends were trimmed by 1 base and 1 base, with 17 bases remaining between them. There are 17 residues in the CDR3. The CDR3 DNA follows: TGTGCCAGCAGCTTGAGAAGTTTGAGGAAGGAGAACACTGAAGCTTTCTTT. Translated: CASSLRSLRKENTEAFF.

This chain joins TRBV6-1 and TRBJ2-7; 14 bases align to TRBD2. Germline V gene sequence: CDR1 MNHNS, CDR2 SASEGT. V shed 4 bases and J 6 bases; nucleotides not matched to a gene: 17. This CDR3 has 19 residues. The CDR3 bases are TGTGCCAGCAGTGGCCCCACCGGGACTAGCGGGGGTTCACGGTCCGAGCAGTACTTC. Its protein product is CASSGPTGTSGGSRSEQYF.

The V gene is TRBV30, the J gene TRBJ2-6, with D perhaps TRBD1 (6 bases). Per the germline V gene, CDR1 is GTSNPN and CDR2 is SVGIG (reference sequence). Trimming left V 3 bases short and J 4 bases short, with 10 bases between. The CDR3 runs 14 residues. The CDR3 reads CAWSTGSGANVLTF. CDR3 coding DNA: TGTGCCTGGAGCACAGGGTCAGGGGCCAACGTCCTGACTTTC.

This chain links TRBV29-1 with TRBJ2-7; D is uncertain. The V and J ends lost 0 bases and 5 bases respectively, with 11 bases between them. This CDR3 spans 13 amino acids. Germline-derived CDR1 and CDR2 are SQVTM and ANQGSEA. The CDR3 DNA sequence: TGCAGCGTTGAAGATTCTAGGTTCGACGAGCAGTACTTC. This sequence encodes CSVEDSRFDEQYF.

The CDR3 spells CASSHGTSFTDTQYF. DNA of the CDR3: TGTGCCAGCAGCCACGGGACTAGCTTCACAGATACGCAGTATTTT. V and J are TRBV14 and TRBJ2-3, with 9 nucleotides matching TRBD2. J lost 2 bases, V lost 3 bases, and 3 bases had no gene match. The germline V gene has CDR1 SGHDN and CDR2 FVKESK. The CDR3 runs 15 residues.

The V gene is TRBV5-6, the J gene TRBJ2-7, with TRBD1 matching 9 bases. The CDR3 is made up of 14 amino acids. Trimming cost V 3 bases and J 5 bases; bases outside gene matches: 6. CDR1 SGHDT and CDR2 YYEEEE come from the germline V gene. The CDR3 spells CASSSGTGNDEQYF. The DNA of the CDR3 is TGTGCCAGCAGCTCCGGGACAGGGAATGACGAGCAGTACTTC.

The genes are TRBV5-6 and TRBJ1-3; tentative D call: TRBD1 (6 bases). Trimming removed 4 bases from V and 0 bases from J, with 17 bases in between. There are 17 residues in the CDR3. Germline CDR1 is SGHDT and CDR2 is YYEEEE. The CDR3 spells CASSIIGGRSSGNTIYF. The CDR3 DNA follows: TGTGCCAGCAGCATTATAGGGGGACGGAGCTCTGGAAACACCATATATTTT.

The chain links TRBV19 to TRBJ2-5; 8 nucleotides agree with TRBD1. This CDR3 has 13 amino acids. Trimming cost V 8 bases and J 5 bases; bases outside gene matches: 7. Germline CDR1 LNHDA, CDR2 SQIVND (reference sequence). Written as DNA, the CDR3 is TGTGCCAGTCGCGACAGGGGATCCGAGACCCAGTACTTC. Amino acids: CASRDRGSETQYF.

This clone has just a few counts. The V and J genes are TRBV5-1 and TRBJ1-1, with D perhaps matching TRBD1 (5 bases). This CDR3 region has 15 residues. Trimming left V 4 bases short and J 0 bases short, with 13 bases between. The V gene's germline CDR1 is SGHRS and CDR2 YFSETQ. The CDR3 DNA reads TGCGCCAGCAGCGAAGACAGAACCTTGAACACTGAAGCTTTCTTT. Translation: CASSEDRTLNTEAFF.

This chain connects TRBV19 to TRBJ1-4; no clear D gene. V lost 5 bases and J lost 7, with 11 bases in between. Germline CDR1 reads LNHDA; CDR2 reads SQIVND (reference sequence). This CDR3 spans 13 amino acids. The CDR3 sequence is CASSALRGEKLFF. The CDR3 nucleotides are TGTGCCAGTAGTGCTCTCCGGGGTGAAAAACTGTTTTTT.

This clone was seen a handful of times. The V and J genes are TRBV9 and TRBJ2-2; D is unclear. The CDR3 runs to 13 residues. V was pared by 0 bases and J by 6 bases, with 6 bases between. Germline V lookup: CDR1 SGDLS, CDR2 YYNGEE. As DNA, the CDR3 is TGTGCCAGCAGCGTAGCTCAGGCCGGGGAGCTGTTTTTT. Translation: CASSVAQAGELFF.

The chain is built from TRBV6-5 and TRBJ2-7, with D perhaps matching TRBD1 (6 bases). Trimming took 6 bases from V and 2 from J, leaving 17 bases between them. The CDR3 is 15 residues long. CDR1 and CDR2 from the germline V gene are MNHEY and SVGAGI. In DNA form, the CDR3 reads TGTGCCAGCAGCCAAGGGGGAATCACAGCCTACGAGCAGTACTTC. Its translation is CASSQGGITAYEQYF.

A few counts support this clone. The chain carries TRBV5-4 and TRBJ2-2; 7 bases align to TRBD1. Trimming removed 1 base from V and 6 bases from J; junction bases left unmatched: 3. The CDR3 covers 14 residues. The V gene's germline CDR1 is SGHNT and CDR2 YYREEE (reference sequence). The CDR3 here is CASSLRQGAGELFF. The CDR3 DNA is TGTGCCAGCAGCTTGAGGCAGGGGGCCGGGGAGCTGTTTTTT.

This sequence joins TRBV4-3 and TRBJ2-7; TRBD2 is a possible D gene (6 bases). CDR3 size: 15 residues. Germline V CDR1 and CDR2: LGHNA, YSLEER. Between the trimmed V and J ends, which lost 1 base and 6 bases, there was a span of 16 bases. CDR3 protein: CASSQGFGGLGEQYF. As DNA, the CDR3 is TGCGCCAGCAGCCAAGGGTTTGGGGGACTCGGCGAGCAGTACTTC.

The chain employs TRBV10-3 and TRBJ1-2, with D tentatively TRBD1 (6 bases). This CDR3 comprises 13 residues. In germline, CDR1 is ENHRY, CDR2 SYGVKD. Between the trimmed V and J ends, which lost 8 bases and 0 bases, there was a span of 10 bases. The CDR3 nucleotides read TGTGCCATCGGCCGGGACACTAACTATGGCTACACCTTC. It specifies CAIGRDTNYGYTF.

This clone appeared many times. The chain recombines TRBV10-3 with TRBJ2-7, with 11 bases aligning to TRBD2. The V gene end was trimmed by 4 bases and the J gene end by 5 bases; junction bases not matched to a gene: 10. Germline V gene sequence: CDR1 ENHRY, CDR2 SYGVKD. The CDR3 contains 16 residues. Here the CDR3 DNA reads TGTGCCATCAGTGGGCTGACTAGCGGGACGACTGACGAGCAGTACTTC. Residues: CAISGLTSGTTDEQYF.

The chain uses TRBV19 and TRBJ1-5; D unclear. Trimming pared 3 bases from V and 4 bases from J, leaving 10 bases between. CDR1 LNHDA and CDR2 SQIVND come from the germline V gene (reference sequence). The CDR3 length is 14 residues. Here the CDR3 DNA reads TGTGCCAGTAGTATTTTCGCCGGGAATCAGCCCCAGCATTTT. This codes for CASSIFAGNQPQHF.

V usage is TRBV5-4 and J usage is TRBJ2-7, with 8 bases that match TRBD1. This CDR3 is 14 amino acids long. Trimming took 4 bases from V and 3 from J; bases not matched to a gene: 6. Germline V gene data show CDR1 as SGHNT and CDR2 as YYREEE (reference sequence). The CDR3 region has the DNA TGTGCCAGCAGCCTCGGACAGGGAGGCTACGAGCAGTACTTC. Translation: CASSLGQGGYEQYF.

The chain links TRBV19 to TRBJ2-3; the D is unclear. This CDR3 spans 13 amino acids. CDR1 LNHDA and CDR2 SQIVND come from the germline V gene (reference sequence). Between the trimmed V and J ends, which lost 4 bases and 6 bases, there was a span of 11 bases. The CDR3 spells CASSSLEVDTQYF. CDR3 nucleotides: TGTGCCAGTAGTAGCCTAGAGGTGGATACGCAGTATTTT.

This clone was detected only a few times. The V call is TRBV4-1, the J call TRBJ1-2; perhaps TRBD1 as D (5 bases). The CDR3 consists of 15 residues. Germline V gene lookup returns CDR1 MGHRA and CDR2 YSYEKL. Trimming took off 4 bases at V and 4 bases at J, with 16 bases between the two ends. CDR3 nucleotides: TGCGCCAGCAGCCTGCGGAGCTTACAGGCCTATGGCTACACCTTC. It yields the protein CASSLRSLQAYGYTF.

The chain has TRBV27 and TRBJ1-6; D possibly corresponds to TRBD1 (6 bases). Germline CDR1 MNHEY, CDR2 SMNVEV (reference sequence). This CDR3 has 16 residues. Trimming cost V 2 bases and J 6 bases, with 14 bases left between them. CDR3 region: CASSLALGTRNSPLHF. The CDR3 DNA is TGTGCCAGCAGTTTAGCGCTCGGGACACGTAATTCACCCCTCCACTTT.

The chain carries TRBV7-9 and TRBJ2-7; 10 nucleotides line up with TRBD2. The CDR3 runs to 15 residues. V shed 5 bases and J 3 bases; nucleotides not matched to a gene: 7. The germline gives CDR1 SEHNR, CDR2 FQNEAQ (reference sequence). CDR3 residues: CASSNGLAENYEQYF. For the CDR3, the DNA is TGTGCCAGCAGCAACGGACTAGCGGAGAACTACGAGCAGTACTTC.

This clone came up a few times. CDR3 sequence (DNA): TGTGCCAGTCGGACAGGGGGATCACCCCTCCACTTT. This sequence encodes CASRTGGSPLHF. The chain links TRBV7-2 to TRBJ1-6, with TRBD1 matching over 10 bases. The CDR3 totals 12 residues. The germline gives CDR1 SGHTA, CDR2 FQGNSA. After removal of 9 bases from V and 10 bases from J, the junction contained 3 bases not matched to a gene. Full variable domain (outside the CDR3, taken from reference TRBV7-2 and TRBJ1-6): GAGVSQSPSNKVTEKGKDVELRCDPISGHTALYWYRQSLGQGLEFLIYFQGNSAPDKSGLPSDRFSAERTGGSVSTLTIQRTQQEDSAVYLCASRTGGSPLHFGNGTRLTVT.

The chain carries TRBV9 and TRBJ2-7; 7 positions agree with TRBD2. The ends lost 0 bases at V and 2 bases at J; junction bases unmatched: 5. CDR3 size: 15 residues. CDR1 SGDLS and CDR2 YYNGEE come from the germline V gene. Here the CDR3 reads CASSVAAGTPYEQYF. In DNA form, the CDR3 reads TGTGCCAGCAGCGTAGCAGCGGGAACGCCCTACGAGCAGTACTTC. Combining the CDR3 with reference TRBV9 and TRBJ2-7 gives the whole variable domain DSGVTQTPKHLITATGQRVTLRCSPRSGDLSVYWYQQSLDQGLQFLIQYYNGEERAKGNILERFSAQQFPDLHSELNLSSLELGDSALYFCASSVAAGTPYEQYFGPGTRLTVT.